One sample yielded the 14 T cell receptor beta chains listed below, sequenced in a study of cytomegalovirus exposure and HLA in healthy donors. 13 Jbeta primers and 60 Vbeta primers were used for the PCR. Produced via immunoSEQ multiplex PCR; TCRdb's table is partial and in-frame only. The sample has more than 65,000 clones. The sample comprised PBMCs. The receptors come from a man in his forties in good health and CMV-seronegative.

The chain uses TRBV2 and TRBJ2-7, with D perhaps TRBD1 (6 bases). Looked up from germline, CDR1 is SNHLY and CDR2 is FYNNEI. Trimming removed 2 bases at V and 6 bases at J, with 17 bases between. The CDR3 extends over 15 amino acids. The CDR3 reads CASSERSWQGSEQYF. The CDR3 DNA follows: TGTGCCAGCAGTGAACGTTCGTGGCAGGGGAGCGAGCAGTACTTC. The full variable domain, completed using reference TRBV2 and TRBJ2-7, is EPEVTQTPSHQVTQMGQEVILRCVPISNHLYFYWYRQILGQKVEFLVSFYNNEISEKSEIFDDQFSVERPDGSNFTLKIRSTKLEDSAMYFCASSERSWQGSEQYFGPGTRLTVT.

The V call is TRBV19, the J call TRBJ2-7, with a tentative D call TRBD1 (6 bases). From germline, CDR1 is LNHDA and CDR2 SQIVND (reference sequence). This CDR3 is built from 12 residues. Trimming took 11 bases from V and 2 from J, leaving 13 bases between them. The DNA of the CDR3 is TGTGCCCCTGAGGGGGACGCCTACGAGCAGTACTTC. Translating gives CAPEGDAYEQYF.

The rearrangement links TRBV11-2 to TRBJ1-2; D might be TRBD1 (6 bases). Trimming left V 5 bases short and J 0 bases short, with 16 bases between. Per germline, CDR1 SGHAT and CDR2 FQNNGV. This CDR3 comprises 16 residues. CDR3 DNA: TGTGCCAGCAGCCTAGTGGGGACAACTCCTAACTATGGCTACACCTTC. Translated, it gives CASSLVGTTPNYGYTF. Looking up the rest from reference TRBV11-2 and TRBJ1-2 gives the full variable domain: EAGVAQSPRYKIIEKRQSVAFWCNPISGHATLYWYQQILGQGPKLLIQFQNNGVVDDSQLPKDRFSAERLKGVDSTLKIQPAKLEDSAVYLCASSLVGTTPNYGYTFGSGTRLTVV.

This sequence joins TRBV7-9 and TRBJ2-7; D possibly corresponds to TRBD1 (6 bases). Germline-derived CDR1 and CDR2 are SEHNR and FQNEAQ (reference sequence). V lost 4 bases to trimming and J lost 6 bases, with 10 bases between them. The CDR3 has 12 residues. The CDR3 DNA follows: TGTGCCAGCAGCTCAACAGGGTCCGAGCAGTACTTC. Protein product: CASSSTGSEQYF. The variable domain in full, completed from reference TRBV7-9 and TRBJ2-7, reads DTGVSQNPRHKITKRGQNVTFRCDPISEHNRLYWYRQTLGQGPEFLTYFQNEAQLEKSRLLSDRFSAERPKGSFSTLEIQRTEQGDSAMYLCASSSTGSEQYFGPGTRLTVT.

The chain recombines TRBV19 with TRBJ2-2, with 8 bases that match TRBD1. Germline values: CDR1 LNHDA, CDR2 SQIVND (reference sequence). This CDR3 region has 15 residues. The J segment lost 5 bases and the V segment lost 10 bases, leaving 12 bases of the junction unmatched. This chain's CDR3 is CATADRAVQTGELFF. CDR3 DNA sequence: TGTGCCACCGCGGACAGGGCGGTTCAGACCGGGGAGCTGTTTTTT. The full variable domain, its missing parts supplied by reference TRBV19 and TRBJ2-2, is DGGITQSPKYLFRKEGQNVTLSCEQNLNHDAMYWYRQDPGQGLRLIYYSQIVNDFQKGDIAEGYSVSREKKESFPLTVTSAQKNPTAFYLCATADRAVQTGELFFGEGSRLTVL.

This sequence joins TRBV4-1 and TRBJ2-3, with 9 bases identical to TRBD2. The germline gives CDR1 MGHRA, CDR2 YSYEKL. V lost 4 bases, J lost 2 bases, and 4 bases stayed unmatched. This CDR3 region has 15 residues. The CDR3 sequence: CASSRLAALTDTQYF. DNA of the CDR3: TGCGCCAGCAGCCGACTAGCGGCCCTCACAGATACGCAGTATTTT.

V usage is TRBV5-4 and J usage is TRBJ1-3, with TRBD1 matching over 9 bases. This CDR3 contains 15 residues. CDR1 SGHNT and CDR2 YYREEE come from the germline V gene (reference sequence). V dropped 4 bases and J dropped 4; count of bases not matched to a gene: 6. The CDR3 coding sequence is TGTGCCAGCAGCGCAAACAGGGGGCCCGGAAACACCATATATTTT. Protein: CASSANRGPGNTIYF.

The chain combines TRBV4-2 with TRBJ2-4; tentative D call: TRBD2 (5 bases). V was clipped by 4 bases and J by 9 bases, with 13 bases between them. The CDR3 totals 13 residues. CDR1 and CDR2 from the germline V gene are LGHNA and YNFKEQ. The CDR3 loop is CASSPRDRGIQYF. In DNA form, the CDR3 reads TGTGCCAGCAGCCCCCGGGATCGGGGCATTCAGTACTTC.

This chain joins TRBV19 and TRBJ2-6; 8 bases line up with TRBD2. Trimming took 7 bases from V and 0 from J; bases not matched to a gene: 2. The CDR3 runs 15 residues. Germline-derived CDR1 and CDR2 are LNHDA and SQIVND (reference sequence). The CDR3 is CASIGGDSGANVLTF. CDR3 DNA: TGTGCCAGTATCGGGGGGGACTCTGGGGCCAACGTCCTGACTTTC.

As concerns this clone: Other DNA sequences in the sample encode the same CDR3. The gene calls are TRBV15 and TRBJ2-1, with D unclear. V dropped 1 base and J dropped 4 bases, with 5 bases sitting between them. Germline V lookup: CDR1 LNHNV, CDR2 YYDKDF (reference sequence). The CDR3 has 13 residues. CDR3 protein: CATSRGGYNEQFF. CDR3 in DNA: TGTGCCACCAGCAGAGGAGGTTACAATGAGCAGTTCTTC.

This rearrangement joins TRBV28 to TRBJ2-7; 7 bases fit TRBD1. Germline V gene lookup returns CDR1 MDHEN and CDR2 SYDVKM. The CDR3 has 15 residues. Trimming at V came to 8 bases and at J to 5 bases, leaving 15 bases not matched to a gene. The CDR3, as DNA: TGTGCCAGCTCGGGTTTCACAGGGGCCGGGAACGAGCAGTACTTC. Encoded protein: CASSGFTGAGNEQYF.

This chain uses TRBV7-9 with TRBJ1-1; no definite D call. V shed 1 base and J shed 11 bases, with 14 bases lying between them. The CDR3 is 13 residues long. CDR1 and CDR2 (germline): SEHNR, FQNEAQ (reference sequence). CDR3 sequence: CASSLGEVNRAFF. In DNA, the CDR3 is TGTGCCAGCAGCTTAGGAGAGGTAAATAGGGCTTTCTTT. Based on the CDR3 plus reference TRBV7-9 and TRBJ1-1, the full variable domain is DTGVSQNPRHKITKRGQNVTFRCDPISEHNRLYWYRQTLGQGPEFLTYFQNEAQLEKSRLLSDRFSAERPKGSFSTLEIQRTEQGDSAMYLCASSLGEVNRAFFGQGTRLTVV.

CDR3 nucleotide sequence: TGTGCCAGCAGTTCCCAGGGATCCTACGAGCAGTACTTC. Encoded protein: CASSSQGSYEQYF. V is TRBV6-1 and J is TRBJ2-7; the D gene is possibly TRBD1 (5 bases). Germline V lookup: CDR1 MNHNS, CDR2 SASEGT. The CDR3 is 13 residues long. Trimming cost V 5 bases and J 1 base, with 9 bases left between them.

V is TRBV15 and J is TRBJ2-3; 8 positions agree with TRBD1. Germline-derived CDR1 and CDR2 are LNHNV and YYDKDF (reference sequence). The CDR3 length is 20 residues. Trimming took 0 bases from V and 2 from J; bases not matched to a gene: 16. CDR3 amino acids: CATSREDDPGGGWNTDTQYF. CDR3 DNA: TGTGCCACCAGCAGAGAAGACGACCCAGGGGGCGGATGGAACACAGATACGCAGTATTTT. Full variable domain (rest looked up from reference TRBV15 and TRBJ2-3): DAMVIQNPRYQVTQFGKPVTLSCSQTLNHNVMYWYQQKSSQAPKLLFHYYDKDFNNEADTPDNFQSRRPNTSFCFLDIRSPGLGDTAMYLCATSREDDPGGGWNTDTQYFGPGTRLTVL.